This TCR beta chain is from a study of read filtering for tumor transcriptome and immune sequencing. The overall study: Among patients, approximately 17 were male and more than 12 female, aged 47 to 80 (mean approximately 60). RNA-seq yielded only roughly 75 to 1,300 TCR reads, IR-seq about 3.5 to 11 million. The study, taken as a whole, reports: Single-read clonotypes: about 81.9% of IR-seq clonotypes (around 3.5% of reads), 74.6% of RNA-seq clonotypes (approximately 43% of reads).

Sampling of bone marrow took place during active disease in every patient. This clonotype was counted at least ten times. Its specificity is not known. Molecular barcoded adaptors covering alpha/delta and beta/gamma chains were used on roughly 400 ng RNA. MiXCR was run by TCRdb on the reads, yielding one entry per CDR3 protein. The sample yields approximately 45,000 distinct CDR3 sequences, 15% to 20% seen once. The J segment lost 5 bases and the V segment lost 4 bases, leaving 12 bases of the junction unmatched. CDR1 and CDR2 (germline): SGHVS, FQNEAQ. CDR3 length: 19 residues. This TCR was recovered from a donor aged 40 or older with multiple myeloma. The gene calls are TRBV7-8 and TRBJ2-3; 16 nucleotides line up with TRBD2. Sequences were obtained from a population of CD138-negative cells sorted from bone marrow. The CDR3 reads CASSSSGGTSGRAVDTQYF. The CDR3 DNA follows: TGTGCCAGCAGCTCCTCAGGCGGGACTAGCGGGAGGGCCGTAGATACGCAGTATTTT.